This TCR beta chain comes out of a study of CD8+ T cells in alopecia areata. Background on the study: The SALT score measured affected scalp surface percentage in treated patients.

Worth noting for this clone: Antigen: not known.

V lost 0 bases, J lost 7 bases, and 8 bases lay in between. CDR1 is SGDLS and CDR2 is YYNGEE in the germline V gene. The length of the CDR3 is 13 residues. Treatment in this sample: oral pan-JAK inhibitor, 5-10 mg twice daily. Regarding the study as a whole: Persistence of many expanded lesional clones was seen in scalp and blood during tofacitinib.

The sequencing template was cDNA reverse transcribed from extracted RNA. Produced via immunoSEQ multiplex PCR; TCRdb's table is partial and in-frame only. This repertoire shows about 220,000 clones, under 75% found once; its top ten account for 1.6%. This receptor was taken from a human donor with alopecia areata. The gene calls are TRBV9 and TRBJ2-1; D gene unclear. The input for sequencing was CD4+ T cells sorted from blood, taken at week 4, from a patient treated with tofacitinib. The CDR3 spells CASSVEVGNEQFF. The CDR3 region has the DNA TGTGCCAGCAGCGTAGAGGTCGGTAATGAGCAGTTCTTC.